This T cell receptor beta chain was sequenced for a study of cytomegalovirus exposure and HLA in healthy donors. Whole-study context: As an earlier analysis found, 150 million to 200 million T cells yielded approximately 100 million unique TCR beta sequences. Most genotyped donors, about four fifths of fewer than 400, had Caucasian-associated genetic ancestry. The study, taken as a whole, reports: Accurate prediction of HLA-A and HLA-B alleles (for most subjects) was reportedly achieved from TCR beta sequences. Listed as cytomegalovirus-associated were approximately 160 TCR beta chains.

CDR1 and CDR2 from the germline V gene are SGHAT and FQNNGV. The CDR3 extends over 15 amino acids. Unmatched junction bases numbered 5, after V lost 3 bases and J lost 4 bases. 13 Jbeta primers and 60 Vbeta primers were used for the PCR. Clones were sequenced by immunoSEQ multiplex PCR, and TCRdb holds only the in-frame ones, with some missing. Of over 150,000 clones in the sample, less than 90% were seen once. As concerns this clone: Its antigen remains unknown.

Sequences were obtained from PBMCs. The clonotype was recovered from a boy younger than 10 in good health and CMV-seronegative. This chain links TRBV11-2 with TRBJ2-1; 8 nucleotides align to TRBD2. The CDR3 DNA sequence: TGTGCCAGCAGCTTCTCCGGGACTAGATACAATGAGCAGTTCTTC. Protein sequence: CASSFSGTRYNEQFF.